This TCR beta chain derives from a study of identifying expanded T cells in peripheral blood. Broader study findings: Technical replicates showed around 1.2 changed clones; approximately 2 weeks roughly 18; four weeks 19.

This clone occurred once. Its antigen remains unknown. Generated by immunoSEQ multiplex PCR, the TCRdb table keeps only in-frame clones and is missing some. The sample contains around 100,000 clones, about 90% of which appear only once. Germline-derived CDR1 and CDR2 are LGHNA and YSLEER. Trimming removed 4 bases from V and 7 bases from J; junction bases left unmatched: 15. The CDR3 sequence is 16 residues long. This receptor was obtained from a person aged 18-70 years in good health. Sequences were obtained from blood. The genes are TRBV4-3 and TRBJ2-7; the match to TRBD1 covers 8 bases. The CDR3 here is CASSPEIGTGSEEQYF. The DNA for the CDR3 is TGCGCCAGCAGCCCAGAGATTGGGACAGGATCGGAAGAGCAGTACTTC.